The T cell receptor beta chain under discussion was sequenced for a study of blood T cell repertoires in COVID-19. V was clipped by 3 bases and J by 3 bases, with 8 bases between them. This CDR3 is built from 14 residues. Germline loops: CDR1 LNHDA, CDR2 SQIVND (reference sequence). Some clones are missing from TCRdb's copy, which holds only in-frame ones; the method was immunoSEQ multiplex PCR. The sample has around 250,000 clones; approximately 82% are singletons. The sequence was collected from a man in his forties or fifties with active or convalescent COVID-19. The sequencing input was peripheral blood. The rearrangement links TRBV19 to TRBJ1-4, with D possibly matching TRBD1 (6 bases). In DNA form, the CDR3 reads TGTGCCAGTAGTATGGCAGGGGCTAATGAAAAACTGTTTTTT. Translated, it gives CASSMAGANEKLFF.